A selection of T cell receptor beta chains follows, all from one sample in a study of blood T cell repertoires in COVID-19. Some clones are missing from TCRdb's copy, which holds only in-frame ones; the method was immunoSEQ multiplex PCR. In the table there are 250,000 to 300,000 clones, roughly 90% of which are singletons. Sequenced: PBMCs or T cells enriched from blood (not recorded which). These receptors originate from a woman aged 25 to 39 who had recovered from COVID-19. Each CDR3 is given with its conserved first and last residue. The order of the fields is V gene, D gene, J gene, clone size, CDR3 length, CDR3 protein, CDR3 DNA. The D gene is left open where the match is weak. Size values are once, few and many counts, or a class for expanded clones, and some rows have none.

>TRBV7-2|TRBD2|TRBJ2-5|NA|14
CASSFQAGGETQYF
TGTGCCAGCAGTTTCCAGGCGGGGGGGGAGACCCAGTACTTC
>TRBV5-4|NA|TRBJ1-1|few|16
CASSPEIGLLNTEAFF
TGTGCCAGCAGCCCCGAAATTGGCCTTCTGAACACTGAAGCTTTCTTT
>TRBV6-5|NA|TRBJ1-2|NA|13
CASKGQMNYGYTF
TGTGCCAGCAAAGGACAGATGAACTATGGCTACACCTTC
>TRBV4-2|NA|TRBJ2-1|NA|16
CASSQGSGSSYNEQFF
TGTGCCAGCAGCCAAGGAAGCGGAAGCTCCTACAATGAGCAGTTCTTC
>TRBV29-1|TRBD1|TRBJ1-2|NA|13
CSVAQDRAYGYTF
TGCAGCGTCGCCCAGGACAGGGCGTATGGCTACACCTTC
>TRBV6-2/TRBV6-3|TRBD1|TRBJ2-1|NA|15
CASSLGQLWANEQFF
TGTGCCAGCAGCTTGGGACAGTTGTGGGCCAATGAGCAGTTCTTC
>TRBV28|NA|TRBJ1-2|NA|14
CASSLTYSAGGYTF
TGTGCCAGCAGTTTAACGTACAGTGCGGGAGGCTACACCTTC
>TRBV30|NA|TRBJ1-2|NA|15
CAWSAGLRVNYGYTF
TGTGCCTGGAGCGCTGGGCTCAGGGTTAACTATGGCTACACCTTC
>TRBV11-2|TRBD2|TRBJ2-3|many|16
CASSPWTSGVTDTQYF
TGTGCCAGCAGCCCATGGACTAGCGGGGTCACAGATACGCAGTATTTT
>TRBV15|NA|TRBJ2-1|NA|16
CATSRRRLVGVLEQFF
TGTGCCACCAGCAGAAGACGGTTAGTCGGGGTCTTAGAGCAGTTCTTC
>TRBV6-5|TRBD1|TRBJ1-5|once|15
CASSPTGGSNQPQHF
TGTGCCAGCAGTCCGACAGGGGGAAGCAATCAGCCCCAGCATTTT
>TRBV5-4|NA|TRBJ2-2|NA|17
CASSHYVGPGASGELFF
TGTGCCAGCAGCCACTACGTGGGCCCAGGGGCGTCCGGGGAGCTGTTTTTT
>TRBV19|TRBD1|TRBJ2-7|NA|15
CASSTGTGAYGEQYF
TGTGCCAGTAGTACCGGGACAGGTGCTTATGGCGAGCAGTACTTC
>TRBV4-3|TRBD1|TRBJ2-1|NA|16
CASSRQGQGSFDEQFF
TGCGCCAGCAGCCGCCAGGGACAGGGGAGTTTCGATGAGCAGTTCTTC
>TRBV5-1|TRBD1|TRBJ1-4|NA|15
CASSLQGGDREKLFF
TGCGCCAGCAGCTTGCAGGGGGGAGATCGTGAAAAACTGTTTTTT
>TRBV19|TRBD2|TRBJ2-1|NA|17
CASSIILAGVYYNEQFF
TGTGCCAGTAGTATTATTCTAGCGGGAGTCTACTACAATGAGCAGTTCTTC
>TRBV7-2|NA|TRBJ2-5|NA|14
CASSLDRAQETQYF
TGTGCCAGCAGCTTAGACAGGGCCCAAGAGACCCAGTACTTC
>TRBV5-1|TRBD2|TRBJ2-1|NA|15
CASSLTSGSYNEQFF
TGCGCCAGCAGCTTGACTAGCGGGAGCTACAATGAGCAGTTCTTC
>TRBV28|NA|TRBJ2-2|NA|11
CASKEGGELFF
TGTGCCAGCAAGGAGGGCGGGGAGCTGTTTTTT
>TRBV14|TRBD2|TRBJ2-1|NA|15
CASSPLAGSYNEQFF
TGTGCCAGCAGCCCTCTAGCGGGATCCTACAATGAGCAGTTCTTC
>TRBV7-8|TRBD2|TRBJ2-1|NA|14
CASTKREGRNEQFF
TGTGCCAGCACCAAGCGGGAGGGGCGTAATGAGCAGTTCTTC
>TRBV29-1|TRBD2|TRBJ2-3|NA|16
CSVSAASGGVLDTQYF
TGCAGCGTCTCGGCCGCTAGCGGAGGTGTATTGGATACGCAGTATTTT
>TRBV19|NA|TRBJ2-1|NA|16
CASSIRGESSYNEQFF
TGTGCCAGTAGTATCAGGGGCGAGAGCTCCTACAATGAGCAGTTCTTC
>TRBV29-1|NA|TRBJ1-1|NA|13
CSVEPTGNTEAFF
TGCAGCGTTGAACCAACGGGGAACACTGAAGCTTTCTTT
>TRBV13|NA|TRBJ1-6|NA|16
CASSPGGSGGNSPLHF
TGTGCCAGCAGCCCTGGAGGGTCTGGGGGTAATTCACCCCTCCACTTT
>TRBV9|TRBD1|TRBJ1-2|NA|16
CASSLRGDRVDYGYTF
TGTGCCAGCAGCCTTAGGGGGGACAGGGTGGACTATGGCTACACCTTC
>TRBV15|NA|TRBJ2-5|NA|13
CATRDSGFETQYF
TGTGCCACCAGGGACTCCGGTTTTGAGACCCAGTACTTC
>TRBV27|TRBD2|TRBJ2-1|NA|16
CASSTSGDRTPNEQFF
TGTGCCAGCAGTACTAGCGGGGATCGTACCCCCAATGAGCAGTTCTTC
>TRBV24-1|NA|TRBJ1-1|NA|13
CATSSGSWTEAFF
TGTGCCACCAGTTCAGGGTCATGGACTGAAGCTTTCTTT
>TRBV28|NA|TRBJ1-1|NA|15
CATPSRGRAGTEAFF
TGTGCCACTCCTTCGAGGGGCAGGGCGGGAACTGAAGCTTTCTTT
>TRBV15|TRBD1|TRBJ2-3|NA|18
CATSSYQGQGKITDTQYF
TGTGCCACCAGCAGCTACCAAGGACAGGGGAAGATCACAGATACGCAGTATTTT
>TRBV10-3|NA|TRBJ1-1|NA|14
CAIVAEGMNTEAFF
TGTGCCATCGTTGCGGAGGGCATGAACACTGAAGCTTTCTTT
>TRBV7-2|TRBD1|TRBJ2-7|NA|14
CASSWLTGEDEQYF
TGTGCCAGCAGCTGGTTGACAGGGGAGGACGAGCAGTACTTC
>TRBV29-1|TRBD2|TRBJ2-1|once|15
CSVRLERENSDEQFF
TGCAGCGTCCGGTTGGAGCGGGAGAATTCCGATGAGCAGTTCTTC
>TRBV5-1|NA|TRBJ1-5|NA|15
CASSLGDSSNQPQHF
TGCGCCAGCAGCTTGGGTGACAGTAGCAATCAGCCCCAGCATTTT
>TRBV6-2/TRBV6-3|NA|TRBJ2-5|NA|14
CASSHGRTKETQYF
TGTGCCAGCAGCCATGGGAGGACTAAAGAGACCCAGTACTTC
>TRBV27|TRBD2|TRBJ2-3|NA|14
CATQLATSTDTQYF
TGTGCCACCCAACTAGCGACTAGCACAGATACGCAGTATTTT
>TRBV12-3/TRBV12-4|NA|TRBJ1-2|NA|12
CASSQTWDGYTF
TGTGCCAGCAGCCAGACTTGGGATGGCTACACCTTC
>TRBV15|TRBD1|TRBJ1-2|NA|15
CATSTAGGPNYGYTF
TGTGCCACCAGCACCGCAGGGGGCCCTAACTATGGCTACACCTTC
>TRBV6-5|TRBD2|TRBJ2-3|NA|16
CASSYSTSGSTDTQYF
TGTGCCAGCAGTTATTCGACTAGCGGGAGTACAGATACGCAGTATTTT
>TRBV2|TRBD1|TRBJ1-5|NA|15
CASRAGTGGYQPQHF
TGTGCCAGCAGGGCCGGGACAGGGGGCTATCAGCCCCAGCATTTT
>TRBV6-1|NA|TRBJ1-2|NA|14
CASSEDPGIYGYTF
TGTGCCAGCAGTGAAGATCCAGGGATCTATGGCTACACCTTC
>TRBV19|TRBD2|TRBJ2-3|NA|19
CASSIGLAGGGSGTDTQYF
TGTGCCAGTAGTATTGGACTAGCGGGAGGTGGTTCGGGCACAGATACGCAGTATTTT
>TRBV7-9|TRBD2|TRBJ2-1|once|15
CASSLASGIYNEQFF
TGTGCCAGCAGCTTAGCTAGCGGGATCTACAATGAGCAGTTCTTC
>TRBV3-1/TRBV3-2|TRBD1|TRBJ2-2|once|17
CASSPSADRGNTGELFF
TGTGCCAGCAGCCCAAGTGCGGACAGGGGGAACACCGGGGAGCTGTTTTTT
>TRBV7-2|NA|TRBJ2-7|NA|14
CASSLGTVDYEQYF
TGTGCCAGCAGCTTAGGGACAGTAGACTACGAGCAGTACTTC
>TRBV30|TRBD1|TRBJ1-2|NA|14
CAGSGTALGYGYTF
TGTGCCGGATCCGGGACAGCCCTGGGCTATGGCTACACCTTC
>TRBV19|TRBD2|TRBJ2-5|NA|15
CASSRTSGRAETQYF
TGTGCCAGTAGTAGGACTAGCGGGAGGGCCGAGACCCAGTACTTC
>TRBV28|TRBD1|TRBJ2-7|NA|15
CASRIGTGLNYEQYF
TGTGCCAGCAGGATAGGGACAGGGTTGAACTACGAGCAGTACTTC
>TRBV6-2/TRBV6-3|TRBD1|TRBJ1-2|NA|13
CASSYSDRDPATF
TGTGCCAGCAGTTACTCTGACAGGGACCCGGCTACCTTC
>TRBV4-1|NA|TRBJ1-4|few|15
CASSHPGLNNEKLFF
TGCGCCAGCAGCCATCCGGGACTTAATAATGAAAAACTGTTTTTT
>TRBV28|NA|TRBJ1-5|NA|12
CASSFGRTPQHF
TGTGCCAGCAGTTTTGGCAGAACGCCCCAGCATTTT